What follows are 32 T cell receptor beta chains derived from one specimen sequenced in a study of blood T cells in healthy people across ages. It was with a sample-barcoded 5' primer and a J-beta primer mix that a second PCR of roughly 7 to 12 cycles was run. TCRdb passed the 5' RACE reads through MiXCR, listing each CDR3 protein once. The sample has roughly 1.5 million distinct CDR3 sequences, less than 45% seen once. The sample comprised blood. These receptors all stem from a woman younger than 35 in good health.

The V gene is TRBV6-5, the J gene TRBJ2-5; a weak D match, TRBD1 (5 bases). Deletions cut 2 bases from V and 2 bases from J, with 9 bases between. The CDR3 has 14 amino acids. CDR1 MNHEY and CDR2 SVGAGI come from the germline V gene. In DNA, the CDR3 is TGTGCCAGCAGTTACCGACAGACGCAAGAGACCCAGTACTTC. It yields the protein CASSYRQTQETQYF.

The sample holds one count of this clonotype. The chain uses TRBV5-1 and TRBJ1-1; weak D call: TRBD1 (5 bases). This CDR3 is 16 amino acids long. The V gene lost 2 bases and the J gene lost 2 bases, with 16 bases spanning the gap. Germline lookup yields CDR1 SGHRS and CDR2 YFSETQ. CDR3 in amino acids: CASSLAGKGSNTEAFF. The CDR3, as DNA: TGCGCCAGCAGCTTAGCAGGGAAGGGGAGTAACACTGAAGCTTTCTTT.

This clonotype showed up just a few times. In DNA form, the CDR3 reads TGCGCCAGCAGCCCCCCAATGGTCGGGGGGGCGAATGGCTACACCTTC. Protein product: CASSPPMVGGANGYTF. This rearrangement joins TRBV4-1 to TRBJ1-2; possibly TRBD1 for D (6 bases). Germline V lookup: CDR1 MGHRA, CDR2 YSYEKL. The CDR3 has 16 residues. V gave up 4 bases and J gave up 6 bases, with 21 bases separating them.

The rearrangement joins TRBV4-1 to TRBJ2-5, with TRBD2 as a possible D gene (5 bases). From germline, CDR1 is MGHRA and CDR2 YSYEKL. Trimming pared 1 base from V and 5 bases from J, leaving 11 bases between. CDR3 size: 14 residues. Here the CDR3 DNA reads TGCGCCAGCAGCCAAGGGACTTTTGTGGAGACCCAGTACTTC. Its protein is CASSQGTFVETQYF.

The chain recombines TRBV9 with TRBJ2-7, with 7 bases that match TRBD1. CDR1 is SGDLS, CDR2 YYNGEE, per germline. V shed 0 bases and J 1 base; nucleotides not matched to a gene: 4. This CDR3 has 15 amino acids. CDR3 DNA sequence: TGTGCCAGCAGCGTAGAACAGGGGCCTTCCTACGAGCAGTACTTC. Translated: CASSVEQGPSYEQYF. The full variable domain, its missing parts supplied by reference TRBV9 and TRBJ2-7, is DSGVTQTPKHLITATGQRVTLRCSPRSGDLSVYWYQQSLDQGLQFLIQYYNGEERAKGNILERFSAQQFPDLHSELNLSSLELGDSALYFCASSVEQGPSYEQYFGPGTRLTVT.

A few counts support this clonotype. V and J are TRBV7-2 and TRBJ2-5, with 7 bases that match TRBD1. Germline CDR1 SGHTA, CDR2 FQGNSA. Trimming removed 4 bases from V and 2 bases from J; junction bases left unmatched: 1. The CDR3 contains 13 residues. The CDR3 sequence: CASSWGQQETQYF. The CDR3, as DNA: TGTGCCAGCAGCTGGGGACAGCAAGAGACCCAGTACTTC.

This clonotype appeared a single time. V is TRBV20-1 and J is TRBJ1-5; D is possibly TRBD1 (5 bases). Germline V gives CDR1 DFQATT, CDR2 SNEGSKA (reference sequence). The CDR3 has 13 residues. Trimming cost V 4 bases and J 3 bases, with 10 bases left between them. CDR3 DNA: TGCAGTGCTACCGGACATTCCAATCAGCCCCAGCATTTT. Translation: CSATGHSNQPQHF.

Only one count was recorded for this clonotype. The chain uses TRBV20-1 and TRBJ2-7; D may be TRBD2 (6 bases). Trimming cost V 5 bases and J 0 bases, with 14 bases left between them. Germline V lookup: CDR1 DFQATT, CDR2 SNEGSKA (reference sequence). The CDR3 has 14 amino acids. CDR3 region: CSAWRDLSSYEQYF. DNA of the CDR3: TGCAGTGCTTGGAGGGACTTAAGCTCCTACGAGCAGTACTTC.

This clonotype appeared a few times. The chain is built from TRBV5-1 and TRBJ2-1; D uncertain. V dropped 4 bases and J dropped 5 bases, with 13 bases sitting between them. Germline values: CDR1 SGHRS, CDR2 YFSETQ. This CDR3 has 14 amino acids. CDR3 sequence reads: CASSLGWGDNEQFF. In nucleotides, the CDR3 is TGCGCCAGCAGCCTTGGGTGGGGTGACAATGAGCAGTTCTTC. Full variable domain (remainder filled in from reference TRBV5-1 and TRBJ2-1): KAGVTQTPRYLIKTRGQQVTLSCSPISGHRSVSWYQQTPGQGLQFLFEYFSETQRNKGNFPGRFSGRQFSNSRSEMNVSTLELGDSALYLCASSLGWGDNEQFFGPGTRLTVL.

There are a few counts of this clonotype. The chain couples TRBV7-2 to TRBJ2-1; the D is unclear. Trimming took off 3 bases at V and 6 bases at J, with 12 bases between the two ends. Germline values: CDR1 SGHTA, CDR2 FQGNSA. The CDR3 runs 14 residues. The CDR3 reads CASSFSPASNEQFF. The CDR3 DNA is TGTGCCAGCAGCTTCTCCCCAGCTTCCAATGAGCAGTTCTTC.

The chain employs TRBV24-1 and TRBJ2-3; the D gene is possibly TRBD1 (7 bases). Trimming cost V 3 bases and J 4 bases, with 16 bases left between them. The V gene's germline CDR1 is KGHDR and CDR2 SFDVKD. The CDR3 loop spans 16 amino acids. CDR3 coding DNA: TGTGCCACCAGTGATCCCGCGGGACAGCCGCCAGATACGCAGTATTTT. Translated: CATSDPAGQPPDTQYF.

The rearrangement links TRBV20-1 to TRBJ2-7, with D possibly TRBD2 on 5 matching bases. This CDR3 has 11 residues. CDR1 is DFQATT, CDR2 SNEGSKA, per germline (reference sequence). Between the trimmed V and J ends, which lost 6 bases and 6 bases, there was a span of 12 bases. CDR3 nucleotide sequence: TGCAGTGCCACCCGTGCGGGCGAGCAGTACTTC. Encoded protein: CSATRAGEQYF.

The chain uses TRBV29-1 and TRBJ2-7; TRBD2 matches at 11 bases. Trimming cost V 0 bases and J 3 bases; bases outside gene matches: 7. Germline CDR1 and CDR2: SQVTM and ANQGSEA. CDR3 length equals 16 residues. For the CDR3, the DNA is TGCAGCGTTGAAGATCCGGTAGCGGGGGGGCTCTACGAGCAGTACTTC. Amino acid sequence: CSVEDPVAGGLYEQYF.

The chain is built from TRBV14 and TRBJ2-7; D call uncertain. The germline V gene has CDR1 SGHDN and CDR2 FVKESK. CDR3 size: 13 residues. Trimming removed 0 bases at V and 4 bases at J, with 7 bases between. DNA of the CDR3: TGTGCCAGCAGCCAAGAATGGTGGTACGAGCAGTACTTC. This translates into CASSQEWWYEQYF.

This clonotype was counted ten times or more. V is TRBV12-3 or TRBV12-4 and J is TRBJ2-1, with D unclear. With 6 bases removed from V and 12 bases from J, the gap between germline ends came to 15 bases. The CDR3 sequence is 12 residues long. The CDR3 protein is CASSLTLTGQFF. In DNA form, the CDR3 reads TGTGCCAGCAGCCTTACCCTTACGGGGCAGTTCTTC.

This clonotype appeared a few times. The CDR3 DNA sequence: TGTGCCAGCAGTCCGCAGGGCCATAGCAATCAGCCCCAGCATTTT. Encoded protein: CASSPQGHSNQPQHF. The chain carries TRBV12-3 or TRBV12-4 and TRBJ1-5; perhaps TRBD1 as D (5 bases). This CDR3 contains 15 residues. Trimming left V 5 bases short and J 0 bases short, with 11 bases between.

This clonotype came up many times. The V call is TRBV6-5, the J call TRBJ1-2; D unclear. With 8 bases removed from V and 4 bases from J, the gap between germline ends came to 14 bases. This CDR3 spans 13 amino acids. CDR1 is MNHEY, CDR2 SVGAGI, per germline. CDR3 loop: CASCGRDFYGYTF. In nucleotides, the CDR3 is TGTGCCAGCTGTGGGAGAGACTTCTATGGCTACACCTTC.

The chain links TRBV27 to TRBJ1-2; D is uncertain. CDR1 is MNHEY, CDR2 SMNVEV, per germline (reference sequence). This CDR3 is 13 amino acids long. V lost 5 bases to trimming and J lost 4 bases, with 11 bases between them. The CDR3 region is CASSPGRSYGYTF. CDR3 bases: TGTGCCAGCAGTCCAGGACGGTCCTATGGCTACACCTTC.

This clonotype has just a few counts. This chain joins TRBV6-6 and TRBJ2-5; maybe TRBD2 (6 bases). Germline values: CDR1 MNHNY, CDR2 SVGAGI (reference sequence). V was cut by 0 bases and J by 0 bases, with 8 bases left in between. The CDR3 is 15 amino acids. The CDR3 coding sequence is TGTGCCAGCAGTTACTCGGCGGGGAACCAAGAGACCCAGTACTTC. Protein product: CASSYSAGNQETQYF.

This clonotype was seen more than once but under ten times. CDR3 in amino acids: CASSRLNSPLHF. CDR3 bases: TGTGCCAGCTCACGTTTAAATTCACCCCTCCACTTT. This rearrangement joins TRBV18 to TRBJ1-6; no clear D gene. Germline CDR1 is KGHSH and CDR2 is LQKENI. Trimming removed 4 bases at V and 7 bases at J, with 5 bases between. The CDR3 runs 12 residues. Drawing the rest from reference TRBV18 and TRBJ1-6, the complete variable domain is NAGVMQNPRHLVRRRGQEARLRCSPMKGHSHVYWYRQLPEEGLKFMVYLQKENIIDESGMPKERFSAEFPKEGPSILRIQQVVRGDSAAYFCASSRLNSPLHFGNGTRLTVT.

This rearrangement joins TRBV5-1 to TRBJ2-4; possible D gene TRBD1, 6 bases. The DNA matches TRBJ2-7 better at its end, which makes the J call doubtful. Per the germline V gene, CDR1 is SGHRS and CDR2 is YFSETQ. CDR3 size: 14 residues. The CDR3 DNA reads TGCGCCAGCAGCTTTGGGGGCGTAGACTACGAGCAGTACTTC. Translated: CASSFGGVDYEQYF.

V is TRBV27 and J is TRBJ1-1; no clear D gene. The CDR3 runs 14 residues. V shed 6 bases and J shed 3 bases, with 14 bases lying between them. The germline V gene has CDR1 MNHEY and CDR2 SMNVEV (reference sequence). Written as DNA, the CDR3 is TGTGCCAGCAGCGCGAGGGCTTTGGACACTGAAGCTTTCTTT. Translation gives CASSARALDTEAFF.

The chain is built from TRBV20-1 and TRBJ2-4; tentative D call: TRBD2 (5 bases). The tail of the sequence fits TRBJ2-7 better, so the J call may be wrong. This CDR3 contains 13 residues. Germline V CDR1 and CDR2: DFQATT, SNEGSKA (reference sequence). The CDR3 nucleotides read TGCAGTGCTAGAGAGGACTTATTTTACGAGCAGTACTTC. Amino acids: CSAREDLFYEQYF.

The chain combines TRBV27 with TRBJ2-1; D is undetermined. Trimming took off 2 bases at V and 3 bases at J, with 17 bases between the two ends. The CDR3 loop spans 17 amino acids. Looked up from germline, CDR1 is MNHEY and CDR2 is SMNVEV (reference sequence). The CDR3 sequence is CASSLNPPEQDYNEQFF. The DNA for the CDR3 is TGTGCCAGCAGTTTAAACCCACCGGAACAAGACTACAATGAGCAGTTCTTC.

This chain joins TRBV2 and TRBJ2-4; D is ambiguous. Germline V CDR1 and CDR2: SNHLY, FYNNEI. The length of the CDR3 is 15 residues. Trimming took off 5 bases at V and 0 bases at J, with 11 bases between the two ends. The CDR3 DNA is TGTGCCAGCAGTCACCCCCGGATAGCCAAAAACATTCAGTACTTC. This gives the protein CASSHPRIAKNIQYF. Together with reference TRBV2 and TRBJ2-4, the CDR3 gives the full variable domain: EPEVTQTPSHQVTQMGQEVILRCVPISNHLYFYWYRQILGQKVEFLVSFYNNEISEKSEIFDDQFSVERPDGSNFTLKIRSTKLEDSAMYFCASSHPRIAKNIQYFGAGTRLSVL.

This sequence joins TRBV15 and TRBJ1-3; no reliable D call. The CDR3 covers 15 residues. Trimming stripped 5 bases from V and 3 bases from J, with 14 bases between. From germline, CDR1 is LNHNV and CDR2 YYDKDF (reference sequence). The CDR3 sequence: CATSRLIINGNTIYF. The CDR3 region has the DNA TGTGCCACCAGCCGACTCATCATAAATGGAAACACCATATATTTT.

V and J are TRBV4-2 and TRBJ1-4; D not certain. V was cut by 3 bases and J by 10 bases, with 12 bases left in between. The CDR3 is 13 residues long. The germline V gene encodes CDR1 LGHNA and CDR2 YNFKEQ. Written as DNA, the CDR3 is TGTGCCAGCAGCCACCTAGACGGTGCAAAACTGTTTTTT. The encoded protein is CASSHLDGAKLFF.

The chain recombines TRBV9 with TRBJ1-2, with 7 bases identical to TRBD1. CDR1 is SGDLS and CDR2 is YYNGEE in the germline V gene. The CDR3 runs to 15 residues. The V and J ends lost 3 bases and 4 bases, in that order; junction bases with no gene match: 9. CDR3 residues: CASSATTGSPYGYTF. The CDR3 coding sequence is TGTGCCAGCAGCGCAACGACAGGGAGTCCCTATGGCTACACCTTC.

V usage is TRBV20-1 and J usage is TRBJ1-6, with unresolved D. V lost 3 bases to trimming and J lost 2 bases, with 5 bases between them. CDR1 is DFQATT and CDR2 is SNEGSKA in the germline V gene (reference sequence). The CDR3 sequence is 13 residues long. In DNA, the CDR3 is TGCAGTGCTAGCAGCCCCTATAATTCACCCCTCCACTTT. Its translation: CSASSPYNSPLHF.

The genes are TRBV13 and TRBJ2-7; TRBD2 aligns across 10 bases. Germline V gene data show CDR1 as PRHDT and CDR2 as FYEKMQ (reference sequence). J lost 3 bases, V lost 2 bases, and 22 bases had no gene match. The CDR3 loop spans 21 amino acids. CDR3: CASSLMARGYVGLAVNYEQYF. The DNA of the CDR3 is TGTGCCAGCAGCTTAATGGCCAGGGGGTATGTCGGACTAGCGGTTAACTACGAGCAGTACTTC.

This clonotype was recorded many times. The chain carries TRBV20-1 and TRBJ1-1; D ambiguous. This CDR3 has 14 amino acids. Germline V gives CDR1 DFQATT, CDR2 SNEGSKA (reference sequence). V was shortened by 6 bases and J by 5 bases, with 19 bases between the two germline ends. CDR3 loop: CSAKPRRLGTEAFF. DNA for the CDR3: TGCAGTGCCAAACCGCGCCGGCTGGGGACTGAAGCTTTCTTT.

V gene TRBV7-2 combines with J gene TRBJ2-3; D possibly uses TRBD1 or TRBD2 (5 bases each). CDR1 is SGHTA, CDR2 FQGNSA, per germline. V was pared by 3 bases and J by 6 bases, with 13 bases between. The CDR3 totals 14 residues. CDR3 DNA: TGTGCCAGCAGCTTGGGGACCCCGGGGGATACGCAGTATTTT. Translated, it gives CASSLGTPGDTQYF.